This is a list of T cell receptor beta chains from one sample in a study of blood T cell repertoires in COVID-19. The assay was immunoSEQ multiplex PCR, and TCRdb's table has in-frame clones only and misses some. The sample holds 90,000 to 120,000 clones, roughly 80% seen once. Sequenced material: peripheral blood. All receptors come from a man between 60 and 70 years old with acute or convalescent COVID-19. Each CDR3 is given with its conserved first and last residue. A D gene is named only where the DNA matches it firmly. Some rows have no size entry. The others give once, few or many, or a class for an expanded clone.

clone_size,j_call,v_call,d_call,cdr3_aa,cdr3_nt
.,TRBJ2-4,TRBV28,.,CASSPARVGKNIQYF,TGTGCCAGCAGTCCAGCGAGGGTCGGCAAAAACATTCAGTACTTC
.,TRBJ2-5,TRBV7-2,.,CASSSLRGQETQYF,TGTGCCAGCAGCTCCCTCCGGGGGCAAGAGACCCAGTACTTC
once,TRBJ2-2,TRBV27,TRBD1,CASSLSTGTGELFF,TGTGCCAGCAGTTTATCGACAGGGACCGGGGAGCTGTTTTTT
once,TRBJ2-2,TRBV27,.,CASGGLGLGELFF,TGTGCCAGCGGGGGACTTGGCCTCGGGGAGCTGTTTTTT
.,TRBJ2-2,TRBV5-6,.,CASRLRGSGELFF,TGTGCCAGCAGGTTACGAGGTTCCGGGGAGCTGTTTTTT
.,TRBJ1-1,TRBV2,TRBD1,CASSEGAGTGWNTEAFF,TGTGCCAGCAGTGAAGGCGCCGGGACAGGGTGGAACACTGAAGCTTTCTTT
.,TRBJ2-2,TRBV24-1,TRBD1,CASGDRRYNTGELFF,TGTGCCTCTGGGGACAGGAGATATAACACCGGGGAGCTGTTTTTT
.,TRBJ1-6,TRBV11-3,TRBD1,CASSFYRDSRDALHF,TGTGCCAGCAGCTTTTACCGGGACAGTAGGGATGCCCTCCACTTT
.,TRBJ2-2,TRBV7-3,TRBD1,CASSLGRRTGGVGELFF,TGTGCCAGCAGCCTGGGGAGGAGGACAGGGGGTGTCGGGGAGCTGTTTTTT
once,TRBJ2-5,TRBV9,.,CASSVGLSAETQYF,TGTGCCAGCAGCGTAGGACTCTCGGCGGAGACCCAGTACTTC
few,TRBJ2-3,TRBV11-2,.,CASSLVQGPPDTQYF,TGTGCCAGCAGCTTAGTACAGGGTCCCCCAGATACGCAGTATTTT
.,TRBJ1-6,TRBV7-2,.,CASSAVRGNSPLHF,TGTGCCAGCAGTGCCGTGAGAGGAAATTCACCCCTCCACTTT
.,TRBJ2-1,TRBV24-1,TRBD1,CATSDRQGALYNEQFF,TGTGCCACCAGTGACCGACAGGGGGCGCTTTACAATGAGCAGTTCTTC
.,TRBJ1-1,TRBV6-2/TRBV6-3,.,CASSSGVGAFF,TGTGCCAGCAGTTCCGGGGTTGGGGCTTTCTTT
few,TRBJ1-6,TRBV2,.,CASSELGANNSPLHF,TGTGCCAGCAGTGAGTTGGGGGCGAATAATTCACCCCTCCACTTT
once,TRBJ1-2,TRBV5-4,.,CASSQGRENGYTF,TGTGCCAGCAGCCAAGGGAGGGAAAATGGCTACACCTTC
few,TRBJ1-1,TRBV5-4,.,CASSPRNTEAFF,TGTGCCAGCAGCCCCAGGAACACTGAAGCTTTCTTT
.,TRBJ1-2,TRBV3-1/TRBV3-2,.,CASSQARAQALGGYTF,TGTGCCAGCAGCCAAGCTCGCGCACAGGCCCTGGGGGGCTACACCTTC
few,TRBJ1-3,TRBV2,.,CAIFGGPETGTPSGNTIYF,TGTGCCATCTTCGGGGGGCCCGAAACAGGGACCCCATCTGGAAACACCATATATTTT
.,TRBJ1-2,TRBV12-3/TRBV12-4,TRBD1,CASSLQGDYGYTF,TGTGCCAGCAGTCTACAGGGGGACTATGGCTACACCTTC
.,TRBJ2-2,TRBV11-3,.,CASSLSGTNTGELFF,TGTGCCAGCAGCTTAAGCGGCACGAACACCGGGGAGCTGTTTTTT
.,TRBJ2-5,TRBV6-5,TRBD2,CASSYSGLAGKETQYF,TGTGCCAGCAGTTACTCGGGACTAGCGGGAAAAGAGACCCAGTACTTC